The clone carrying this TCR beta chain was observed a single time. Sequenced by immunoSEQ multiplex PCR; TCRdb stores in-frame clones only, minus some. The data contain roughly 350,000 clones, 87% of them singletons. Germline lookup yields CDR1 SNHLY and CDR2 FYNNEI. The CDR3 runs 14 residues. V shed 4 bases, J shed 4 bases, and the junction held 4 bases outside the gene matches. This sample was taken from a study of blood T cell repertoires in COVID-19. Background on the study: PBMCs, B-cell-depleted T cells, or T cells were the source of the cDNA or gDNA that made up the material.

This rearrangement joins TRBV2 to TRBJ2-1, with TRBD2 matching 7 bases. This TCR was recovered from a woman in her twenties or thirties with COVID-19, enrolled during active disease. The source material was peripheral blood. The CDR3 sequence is CASSATSRYNEQFF. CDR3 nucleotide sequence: TGTGCCAGCAGTGCGACTAGCAGGTACAATGAGCAGTTCTTC.